A selection of T cell receptor beta chains follows, all from one sample in a study of T cell repertoires in cytomegalovirus infection. From the reads, TCRdb called clonotypes with MiXCR, one entry per CDR3 protein. Of 20,000 or so distinct CDR3 sequences in the sample, about 22% were seen once. These receptors are not linked to any known antigen. This sample comprised CD8+ T cells from cultured PBMCs, obtained from culture after CMV antigen stimulation. Receptors originate from a human donor in good health (CMV status not recorded). Some clones in this sample may be carry-over from other donors' samples. Each CDR3 is given without its conserved first and last residue.

>TRBV15
ATNPGQAISTDTQY
>TRBV7-7
ASSGRGQGHTGELF
>TRBV7-2
ASSLADSNTEAF
>TRBV7-2
ASSYWDRGEQY
>TRBV12-3/TRBV12-4
ASTNTDTQY
>TRBV20-1
SADGLAGVYEQY
>TRBV27
ASSLGRGGDYNEQF
>TRBV3-1
ASSQDGFSFYNEQF
>TRBV7-6
ASSLVPSGEYNEQF
>TRBV28
ASSLEYLDRGYEQY
>TRBV7-8
ASSLGAFGADYGYT
>TRBV9
ASSSTDKALNSPLH
>TRBV10-2
ASSQLAGELF
>TRBV7-6
ASSLLQGSSYNSPLH
>TRBV28
ASSLGYRVRSQPQH
>TRBV7-2
ASSFPTSGGETQY
>TRBV7-9
ASSSGQGNTDTQY
>TRBV10-3
AIREGPENSYEQY
>TRBV28
ASSWPTRSTDTQY
>TRBV7-6
ASSGDGGELF
>TRBV7-9
ASSLVNRDGYT
>TRBV5-5
ASSLYGTGADTQY
>TRBV24-1
ATSDPVQGGIYGYT
>TRBV7-9
ASSPRASQAYEQY
>TRBV7-9
ASSLLEGHNEQF
>TRBV29-1
SVQDRAGETQY
>TRBV7-8
ASSPGLAGALTSTDTQY
>TRBV27
ASSDEGTGQYNEQF
>TRBV11-2
ASSGGDRSSGNTIY